A single T cell receptor beta chain is shown here with its context. Its antigen remains unknown. The data were obtained in a study of shared clonotypes between healthy human individuals. The deep-level immunoSEQ assay was used. Sequencing was performed with immunoSEQ multiplex PCR; in TCRdb, only in-frame clones are kept and a portion is missing. The sample includes 550,000 to 650,000 clones, 95% to 96% of them seen just once. Naive CD8 isolation took CD45RO-negative cells positively selected for CCR7 and excluded terminally differentiated effector memory CD45RA+ cells. Study-wide points: Naive subsets usually exceeded memory subsets in estimated richness.

Germline-derived CDR1 and CDR2 are SGHVS and FQNEAQ. The ends were cut back, 1 base at V and 3 bases at J, with 7 bases in the middle. The CDR3 extends over 14 amino acids. The source is a woman aged 30 to 39 in good health. Sequenced material: naive CD8+ T cells sorted from blood. The chain combines TRBV7-8 with TRBJ2-1; D not resolved. The CDR3 coding sequence is TGTGCCAGCAGCTTAGAGGGCATCTACAATGAGCAGTTCTTC. It codes for CASSLEGIYNEQFF.